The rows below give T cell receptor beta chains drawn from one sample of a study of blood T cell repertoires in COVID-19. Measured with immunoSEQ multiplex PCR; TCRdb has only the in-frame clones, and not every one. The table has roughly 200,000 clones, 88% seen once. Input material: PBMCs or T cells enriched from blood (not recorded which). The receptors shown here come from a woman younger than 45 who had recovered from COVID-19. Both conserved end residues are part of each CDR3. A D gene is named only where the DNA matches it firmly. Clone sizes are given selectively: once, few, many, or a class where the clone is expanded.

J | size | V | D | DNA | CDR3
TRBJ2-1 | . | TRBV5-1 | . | TGCGCCAGCAGGCCGGGATTCGCCAATGAGCAGTTCTTC | CASRPGFANEQFF
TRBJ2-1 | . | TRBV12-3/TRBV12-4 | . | TGTGCCAGCAGTCTAAAATACAATGAGCAGTTCTTC | CASSLKYNEQFF
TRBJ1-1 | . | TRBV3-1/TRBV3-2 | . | TGTGCCAGCAGCCAAATGGCGGTGAACACTGAAGCTTTCTTT | CASSQMAVNTEAFF
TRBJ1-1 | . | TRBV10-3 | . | TGTGCCACAAATCGGGGACAAATGAACACTGAAGCTTTCTTT | CATNRGQMNTEAFF
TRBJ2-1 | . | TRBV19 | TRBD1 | TGTGCCAGCCGTAGTGGACAGGGATTGTCGCTGTACAATGAGCAGTTCTTC | CASRSGQGLSLYNEQFF
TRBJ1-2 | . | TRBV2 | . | TGTGCCAGCAGTAACGCAGGGAACGGAAACTATGGCTACACCTTC | CASSNAGNGNYGYTF
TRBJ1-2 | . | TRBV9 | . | TGTGCCAGCAGCTCGAACTATGGCTACACCTTC | CASSSNYGYTF
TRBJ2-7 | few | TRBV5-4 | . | TGTGCCAGCAGCCAACGAGGCTCCTACGAGCAGTACTTC | CASSQRGSYEQYF
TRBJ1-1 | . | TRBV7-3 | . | TGTGCCAGCAGCTTATTCTGTGAGACTGAAGCTTTCTTT | CASSLFCETEAFF
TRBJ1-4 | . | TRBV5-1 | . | TGCGCCAGCAGCGCCGAACAGGGCCGAACGGCTAAAAAACTGTTTTTT | CASSAEQGRTAKKLFF
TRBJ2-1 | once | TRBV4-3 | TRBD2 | TGCGCCAGCAGCCAAGAGGGGGGGAACTCCTACAATGAGCAGTTCTTC | CASSQEGGNSYNEQFF
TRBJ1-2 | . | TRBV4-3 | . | TGCGCCAGCAGCCCAGGTTGGGGGCCCGGCTACTATGGCTACACCTTC | CASSPGWGPGYYGYTF
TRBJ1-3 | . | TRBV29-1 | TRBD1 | TGCAGCGTCCGTAAAAGGGGGACAGGGTTCTTGGGGAACACCATATATTTT | CSVRKRGTGFLGNTIYF
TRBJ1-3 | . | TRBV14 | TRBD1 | TGTGCCAGTGACAGGGGATTCGGAAACACCATATATTTT | CASDRGFGNTIYF
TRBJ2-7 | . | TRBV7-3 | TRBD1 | TGTGCCAGCAGCTTACAAGGACAGGGGGACGAGCAGTACTTC | CASSLQGQGDEQYF
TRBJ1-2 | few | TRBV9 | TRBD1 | TGTGCCAGCAGCGTAGCCAGGGGGCTCGGCTACACCTTC | CASSVARGLGYTF
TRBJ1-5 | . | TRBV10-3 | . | TGTGCCACCCAGCAGGGAAGCAATCAGCCCCAGCATTTT | CATQQGSNQPQHF
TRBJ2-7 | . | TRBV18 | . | TGTGCCAGCTCACCACCGAGTAAAGTCTACGAGCAGTACTTC | CASSPPSKVYEQYF
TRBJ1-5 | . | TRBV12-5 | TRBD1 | TGTGCTAGTGGTTCGGGACAGATCAATCAGCCCCAGCATTTT | CASGSGQINQPQHF
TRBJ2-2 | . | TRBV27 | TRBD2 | TGTGCCAGCAACCCGGGACTAGCGGGGGTTTGGAACACCGGGGAGCTGTTTTTT | CASNPGLAGVWNTGELFF
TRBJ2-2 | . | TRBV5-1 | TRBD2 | TGCGCCAGCAGCTTGGTTTCTAGCGGGGTTGCCGGGGAGCTGTTTTTT | CASSLVSSGVAGELFF
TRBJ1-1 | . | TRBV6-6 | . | TGTGCCAGCAAAGAACAGGGAGGGGGTAGTCAAGAAAAGGCTTTCTTT | CASKEQGGGSQEKAFF
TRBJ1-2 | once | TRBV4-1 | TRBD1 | TGCGCCAGCAGCCAAAACCGGGACAGCAACTATGGCTACACCTTC | CASSQNRDSNYGYTF
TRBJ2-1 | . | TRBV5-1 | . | TGCGCCAGCAGCTCACCCCGGACAGAACAACGAGGTGAGCAGTTCTTC | CASSSPRTEQRGEQFF
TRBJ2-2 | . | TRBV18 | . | TGTGCCAGCTCACTAGAAGAGGGTCGGAACACCGGGGAGCTGTTTTTT | CASSLEEGRNTGELFF
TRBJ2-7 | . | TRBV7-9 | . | TGTGCCAGCAGCTTAGCTTCAGGGGCCCTCTTTGTATTC | CASSLASGALFVF
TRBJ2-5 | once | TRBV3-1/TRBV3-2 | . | TGTGCCAGCAGCCAAGTACTTTGGGAGACCCAGTACTTC | CASSQVLWETQYF
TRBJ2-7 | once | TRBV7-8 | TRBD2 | TGTGCCAGCAGCTTCCAACTAGCGGGGGTAATATACGAGCAGTACTTC | CASSFQLAGVIYEQYF
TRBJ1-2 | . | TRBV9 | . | TGTGCCAGCTCCCAGGGGAACCTAGCTAACTATGGCTACACCTTC | CASSQGNLANYGYTF
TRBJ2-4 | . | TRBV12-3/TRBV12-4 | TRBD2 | TGTGCCAGCAGTTTGGGGACTAGTCGGATTCAGTACTTC | CASSLGTSRIQYF
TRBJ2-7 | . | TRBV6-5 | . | TGTGCCCACGGACAGTTTGACTACGAGCAGTACTTC | CAHGQFDYEQYF
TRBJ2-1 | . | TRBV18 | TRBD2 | TGTGCCAGCTCACACCTAGCGGGGATTGACAATGAGCAGTTCTTC | CASSHLAGIDNEQFF
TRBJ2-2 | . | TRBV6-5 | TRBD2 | TGTGCCAGCAGACCCGCGGGGGGGCATGGAGGGGAGCTGTTTTTT | CASRPAGGHGGELFF
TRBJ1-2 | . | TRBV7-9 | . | TGTGCCAGCAGCTTAGGTCCACAGGGATTACTTGGCTACACCTTC | CASSLGPQGLLGYTF
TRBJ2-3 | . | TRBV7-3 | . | TGTGCCAGCAGCCTCGGCGTTGGCGGCAGCACAGATACGCAGTATTTT | CASSLGVGGSTDTQYF
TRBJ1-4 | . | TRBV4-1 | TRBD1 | TGCGCCAGCAGCCAAGAGGACAGGGATAATGAAAAACTGTTTTTT | CASSQEDRDNEKLFF
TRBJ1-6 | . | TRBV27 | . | TGTGCCAGCAAAGACTGGAGCTCCTATAATTCACCCCTCCACTTT | CASKDWSSYNSPLHF
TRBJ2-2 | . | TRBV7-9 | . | TGTGCCGGCGAAGAGGAGCCGAACACCGGGGAGCTGTTTTTT | CAGEEEPNTGELFF
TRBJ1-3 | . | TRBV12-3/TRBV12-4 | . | TGTGCCAGCAGTTACTATCGCAACACCATATATTTT | CASSYYRNTIYF
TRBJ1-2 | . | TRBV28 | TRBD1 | TGTGCCAGCAGCTTGGACAGGCCCGTCTATGGCTACACCTTC | CASSLDRPVYGYTF
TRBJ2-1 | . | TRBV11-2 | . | TGTGCCAGCAGCTTAGGAGCGGGCCCCTACAATGAGCAGTTCTTC | CASSLGAGPYNEQFF
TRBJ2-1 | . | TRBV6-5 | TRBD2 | TGTGCCAGCAGTTACTCGGGGGGAGCGGGGGGAGAGCAGTTCTTC | CASSYSGGAGGEQFF
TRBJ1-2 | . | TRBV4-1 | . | TGCGCCAGCAGCCAAGGGTCGGGCAGGGGCCCCTATGGCTACACCTTC | CASSQGSGRGPYGYTF
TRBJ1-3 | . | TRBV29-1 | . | TGCAGCGTTAGGACACACTCTGGAAACACCATATATTTT | CSVRTHSGNTIYF
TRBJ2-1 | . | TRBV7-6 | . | TGTGCCAGCAGCTTACGACAGACCCACAATGAGCAGTTCTTC | CASSLRQTHNEQFF
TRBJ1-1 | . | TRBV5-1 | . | TGCGCCAGCAGCTTGGGGGCCAGGATGAACACTGAAGCTTTCTTT | CASSLGARMNTEAFF
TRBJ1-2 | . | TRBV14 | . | TGTGCCAGCAGCCCACGCGAGGGGCGGGGTGGCTACACCTTC | CASSPREGRGGYTF
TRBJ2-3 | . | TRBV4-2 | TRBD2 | TGTGCCAGCAGCCAAGAGGGGGGGAAAGGAGATACGCAGTATTTT | CASSQEGGKGDTQYF
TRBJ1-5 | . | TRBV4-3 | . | TGCGCCAGCAGCCAAGATCAAGGGGGGGATCAGCCCCAGCATTTT | CASSQDQGGDQPQHF
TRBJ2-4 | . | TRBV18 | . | TGTGCCAGCTCACCCCGCGACGGGGAAGCCAAAAACATTCAGTACTTC | CASSPRDGEAKNIQYF
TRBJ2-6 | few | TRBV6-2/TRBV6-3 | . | TGTGCCAGCAGTTACCGCCCACACTCTGGGGCCAACGTCCTGACTTTC | CASSYRPHSGANVLTF
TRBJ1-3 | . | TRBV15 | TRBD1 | TGTGCCACCAGCTTCTCACAGGGGGAGTTGGGAAACACCATATATTTT | CATSFSQGELGNTIYF
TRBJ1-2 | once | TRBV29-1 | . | TGCAGCGTCCAGTTTGACTATGGCTACACCTTC | CSVQFDYGYTF
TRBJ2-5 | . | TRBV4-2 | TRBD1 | TGTGCCAGCAGCCAAGGACAGGGGGACCAAGAGACCCAGTACTTC | CASSQGQGDQETQYF